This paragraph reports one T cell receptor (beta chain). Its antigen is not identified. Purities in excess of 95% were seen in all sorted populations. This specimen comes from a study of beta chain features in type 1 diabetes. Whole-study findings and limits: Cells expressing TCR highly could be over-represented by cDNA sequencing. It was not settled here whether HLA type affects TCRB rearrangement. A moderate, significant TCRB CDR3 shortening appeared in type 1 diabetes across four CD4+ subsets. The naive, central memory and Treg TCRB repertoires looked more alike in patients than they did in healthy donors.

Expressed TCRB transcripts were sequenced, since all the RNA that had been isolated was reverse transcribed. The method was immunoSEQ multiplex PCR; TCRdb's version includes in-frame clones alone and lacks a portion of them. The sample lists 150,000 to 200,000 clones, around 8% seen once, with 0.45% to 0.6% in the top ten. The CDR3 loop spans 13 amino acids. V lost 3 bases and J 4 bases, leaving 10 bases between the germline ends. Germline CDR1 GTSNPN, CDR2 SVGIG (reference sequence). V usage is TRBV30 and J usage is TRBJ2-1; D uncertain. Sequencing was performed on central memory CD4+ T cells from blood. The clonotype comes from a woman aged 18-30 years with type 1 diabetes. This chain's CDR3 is CAWRVRRYNEQFF. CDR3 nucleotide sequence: TGTGCCTGGAGAGTACGTCGGTACAATGAGCAGTTCTTC. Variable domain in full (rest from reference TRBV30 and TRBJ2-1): SQTIHQWPATLVQPVGSPLSLECTVEGTSNPNLYWYRQAAGRGLQLLFYSVGIGQISSEVPQNLSASRPQDRQFILSSKKLLLSDSGFYLCAWRVRRYNEQFFGPGTRLTVL.